This T cell receptor beta chain was identified in a study of T-cell reconstitution after alpha-beta-depleted transplantation in children. Unique molecular identifiers were built into the TCRbeta library. MiXCR was run by TCRdb on the PCR reads, yielding one entry per CDR3 protein. The sample records more than 200,000 distinct CDR3 sequences, about 23% being singletons. The CDR3 extends over 15 amino acids. The V gene end was trimmed by 6 bases and the J gene end by 0 bases; junction bases not matched to a gene: 4. Germline V gene lookup returns CDR1 MNHEY and CDR2 SVGAGI. This clonotype was seen ten or more times. Its antigen is unknown. Whole-study findings and limits: One year after transplant, T-cell counts and diversity came mostly from newly produced T cells. Alpha-beta T cells present about two months after transplant were reported to originate from several hundred expanded graft clones. Some patients showed high day-60 TCRbeta diversity, which derived from surviving recipient T cells and thymic progenitors.

This specimen consisted of PBMCs, obtained before TCRalphabeta/CD19-depleted stem cell transplant. This chain uses TRBV6-5 with TRBJ1-2; 10 bases fit TRBD1. The TCR sequence derives from a girl aged 2-15 years with Fanconi anemia, due to receive a stem cell transplant. The CDR3 is CASSLGTGANYGYTF. CDR3 nucleotides: TGTGCCAGCAGCCTCGGGACAGGGGCTAACTATGGCTACACCTTC.